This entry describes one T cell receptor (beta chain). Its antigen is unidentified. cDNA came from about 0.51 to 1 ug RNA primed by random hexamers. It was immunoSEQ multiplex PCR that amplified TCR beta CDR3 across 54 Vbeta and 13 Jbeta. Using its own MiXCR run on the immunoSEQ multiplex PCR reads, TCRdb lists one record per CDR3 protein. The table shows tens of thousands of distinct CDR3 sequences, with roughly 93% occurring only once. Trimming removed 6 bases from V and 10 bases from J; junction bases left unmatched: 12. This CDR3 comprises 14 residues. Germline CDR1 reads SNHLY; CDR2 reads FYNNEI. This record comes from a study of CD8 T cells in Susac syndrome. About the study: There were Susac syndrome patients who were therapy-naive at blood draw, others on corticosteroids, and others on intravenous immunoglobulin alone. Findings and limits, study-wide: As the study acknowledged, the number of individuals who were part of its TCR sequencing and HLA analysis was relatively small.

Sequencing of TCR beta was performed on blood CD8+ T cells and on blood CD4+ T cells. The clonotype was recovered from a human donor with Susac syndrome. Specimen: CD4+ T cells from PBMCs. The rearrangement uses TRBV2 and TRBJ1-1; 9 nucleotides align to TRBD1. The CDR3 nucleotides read TGTGCCAGCAGCAAGGAGTGGACAGGGGTGACAGCTTTCTTT. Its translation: CASSKEWTGVTAFF.